This T cell receptor beta chain emerged from a study of cytomegalovirus exposure and HLA in healthy donors. V was clipped by 0 bases and J by 6 bases; unmatched bases: 9. Germline V gene data show CDR1 as MNHNS and CDR2 as SASEGT. CDR3 length: 17 residues. Profiling relied on immunoSEQ multiplex PCR, and the TCRdb table lists in-frame clones only, not all of them. The sample holds 250,000 or so clones; 85% to 90% are singletons and the top ten take 0.3% to 0.4%. This clone was counted a single time. Its antigen is still unknown. General study results and limits: The listing of 150 or so TCR beta chains classed them as cytomegalovirus-associated.

The TCR comes from a woman between 18 and 29 years old in good health and CMV-seronegative. Sample: PBMCs. The chain links TRBV6-1 to TRBJ1-5; TRBD1 matches 9 bases. CDR3 sequence: CASSEARVTGGFQPQHF. Here the CDR3 DNA reads TGTGCCAGCAGTGAAGCGCGCGTGACAGGGGGTTTTCAGCCCCAGCATTTT.